This T cell receptor beta chain was sequenced in a study of chemoradiotherapy in HPV16-positive cancers. The overall study: A couple of HPV16-positive patients' cells yielded candidate HPV-specific clones and common motifs.

Points from the study as a whole: Non-HPV-specific T cells did not expand in tumors during treatment, whereas candidate HPV-specific clones and E7-related motifs did. Better recurrence-free survival went with HPV-responsive T-cell expansion in HPV16-positive patients.

In the case of this clone: The antigen is unknown.

V was shortened by 7 bases and J by 11 bases, with 21 bases between the two germline ends. The CDR3 extends over 15 amino acids. Germline-derived CDR1 and CDR2 are SGHVS and FQNEAQ. Clones were read by immunoSEQ multiplex PCR, and TCRdb kept only the in-frame ones, dropping some. The sample gives approximately 7,000 clones, around 86% of which show up once; 2% to 3% is in the top ten. The chain carries TRBV7-8 and TRBJ1-6; possibly TRBD1 for D (5 bases). The sample in question was tumor tissue, obtained from a patient who underwent chemoradiotherapy. The clonotype was recovered from a human donor with HPV-associated anogenital cancer. CDR3 in DNA: TGTGCCAGCATGGGGGAGAGGGCGACTCTTGCACCCCTCCACTTT. Translated, it gives CASMGERATLAPLHF.